One sample yielded the 15 T cell receptor beta chains listed below, sequenced in a study of blood T cells in healthy people across ages. A second PCR of 7 to 11 cycles used a sample-barcoded 5' primer and a J-beta primer mix. Using its own MiXCR run on the 5' RACE reads, TCRdb lists one record per CDR3 protein. The sample has approximately 1.5 million distinct CDR3 sequences, roughly a third seen once; the top ten hold around 11%. Material for sequencing was blood. Source of these receptors: a woman between 25 and 40 years old in good health.

This clonotype came up a few times. V is TRBV20-1 and J is TRBJ1-1; D call uncertain. CDR3 length: 13 amino acids. Germline values: CDR1 DFQATT, CDR2 SNEGSKA (reference sequence). Trimming cost V 6 bases and J 5 bases, with 16 bases left between them. The chain's CDR3 is CSAERHSNTEAFF. The CDR3 bases are TGCAGTGCGGAACGGCATTCGAATACTGAAGCTTTCTTT.

The chain has TRBV6-1 and TRBJ2-3; D not resolved. Germline assignment: CDR1 MNHNS and CDR2 SASEGT. The CDR3 contains 12 residues. Trimming removed 5 bases at V and 5 bases at J, with 8 bases between. CDR3 DNA sequence: TGTGCCAGCAGTATACCTTTAGATACGCAGTATTTT. Amino acids: CASSIPLDTQYF.

This clonotype was detected ten times or more. The V gene is TRBV20-1, the J gene TRBJ2-5; possibly TRBD1 for D (5 bases). Germline V gene sequence: CDR1 DFQATT, CDR2 SNEGSKA (reference sequence). V was trimmed by 5 bases and J by 4 bases, leaving 20 bases between them. The CDR3 runs 15 residues. CDR3 loop: CSARNPEQDPETQYF. CDR3 in DNA: TGCAGTGCTCGAAACCCGGAACAGGATCCAGAGACCCAGTACTTC.

This clonotype appeared many times. The CDR3 loop reads CSVTSSGTGDGYTF. CDR3 sequence (DNA): TGCAGCGTGACCTCCTCCGGAACAGGGGACGGCTACACCTTC. The chain is built from TRBV29-1 and TRBJ1-2; 7 bases map to TRBD1. The CDR3 loop spans 14 amino acids. CDR1 SQVTM and CDR2 ANQGSEA come from the germline V gene. J gave up 8 bases and V 6 bases, and 15 bases lay outside the gene matches. The whole variable domain, remainder taken from reference TRBV29-1 and TRBJ1-2, is SAVISQKPSRDICQRGTSLTIQCQVDSQVTMMFWYRQQPGQSLTLIATANQGSEATYESGFVIDKFPISRPNLTFSTLTVSNMSPEDSSIYLCSVTSSGTGDGYTFGSGTRLTVV.

J is TRBJ1-4 and V is TRBV6-1; 8 bases agree with TRBD1. Germline V gene sequence: CDR1 MNHNS, CDR2 SASEGT. The CDR3 runs to 16 residues. The junction had 15 bases not matched to a gene; V was cut back by 9 bases and J by 6 bases. Here the CDR3 DNA reads TGTGCCAGTGGTCAGGGGACAGGTCGGGTTGATGAAAAACTGTTTTTT. This gives the protein CASGQGTGRVDEKLFF.

This clonotype was seen just once. The gene calls are TRBV5-1 and TRBJ1-1; 12 bases agree with TRBD1. The CDR3 is made up of 17 amino acids. Germline CDR1 is SGHRS and CDR2 is YFSETQ. V was clipped by 3 bases and J by 0 bases; unmatched bases: 6. The CDR3 loop is CASSSARDRGLNTEAFF. CDR3 in DNA: TGCGCCAGCAGCTCCGCCCGGGACAGGGGGCTGAACACTGAAGCTTTCTTT.

The gene calls are TRBV2 and TRBJ1-6, with D perhaps TRBD1 (5 bases). The V end lost 7 bases, the J end lost 9 bases, and 16 bases lay between the germline ends. The CDR3 has 14 residues. Germline V CDR1 and CDR2: SNHLY, FYNNEI. This chain's CDR3 is CASTMTAEVSPLHF. The CDR3 nucleotides read TGTGCCAGCACTATGACAGCGGAGGTTTCACCCCTCCACTTT.

This clonotype was observed a handful of times. The chain recombines TRBV14 with TRBJ1-2; TRBD1 matches 7 bases. This CDR3 has 14 residues. With 1 base clipped from V and 4 bases from J, the junction kept 3 bases outside the gene matches. CDR1 and CDR2 from the germline V gene are SGHDN and FVKESK. CDR3 in DNA: TGTGCCAGCAGCCAAGGCAGGGACAGCTATGGCTACACCTTC. Residues: CASSQGRDSYGYTF.

This clonotype was counted between two and nine times. The chain combines TRBV6-1 with TRBJ1-1; D not certain. CDR1 and CDR2 from the germline V gene are MNHNS and SASEGT. Trimming shortened V by 6 bases and J by 1 base, and 12 bases separated the two germline ends. The CDR3 contains 14 residues. CDR3 protein: CASRYELSNTEAFF. The CDR3 DNA reads TGTGCCAGCAGGTACGAACTATCGAACACTGAAGCTTTCTTT.

The V gene is TRBV13, the J gene TRBJ2-5, with TRBD2 matching over 10 bases. J gave up 4 bases and V 6 bases, and 8 bases lay outside the gene matches. The CDR3 runs 15 residues. Germline V lookup: CDR1 PRHDT, CDR2 FYEKMQ (reference sequence). In nucleotides, the CDR3 is TGTGCCAGCAGTAAGAGCGGGAGGGCCCGAGAGACCCAGTACTTC. Its translation is CASSKSGRARETQYF.

This clonotype was detected only a few times. The chain uses TRBV5-1 and TRBJ2-3, with D possibly TRBD1 on 6 matching bases. This CDR3 comprises 16 residues. CDR1 and CDR2 from the germline V gene are SGHRS and YFSETQ. V was pared by 4 bases and J by 0 bases, with 15 bases between. The CDR3 region is CASSQTLQGSTDTQYF. The CDR3 bases are TGCGCCAGCAGCCAGACGCTACAGGGAAGCACAGATACGCAGTATTTT.

This chain links TRBV7-3 with TRBJ2-5; D remains ambiguous. Germline lookup yields CDR1 SGHTA and CDR2 FQGTGA. The V and J ends lost 3 bases and 3 bases respectively, with 8 bases between them. This CDR3 comprises 13 residues. DNA for the CDR3: TGTGCCAGCAGCTTTGTAGATAAAGAGACCCAGTACTTC. This gives the protein CASSFVDKETQYF.

The genes are TRBV24-1 and TRBJ2-2; D not certain. Germline V lookup: CDR1 KGHDR, CDR2 SFDVKD. The CDR3 loop spans 13 amino acids. V was pared by 7 bases and J by 0 bases, with 5 bases between. In DNA, the CDR3 is TGTGCCACCAGGGTCTCGAACACCGGGGAGCTGTTTTTT. This encodes CATRVSNTGELFF.

The chain recombines TRBV21-1 with TRBJ1-2. TRBV21-1 counts as a pseudogene. This CDR3 is 17 amino acids long. The CDR3 coding sequence is TGTGCCAGCAGGGGCGTAGGGGGGAGGGAGCCTAACTATGGCTACACCTTC. Protein product: CASRGVGGREPNYGYTF.

The table lists this clonotype with a few counts. V gene TRBV27 combines with J gene TRBJ2-3; D remains ambiguous. CDR1 is MNHEY, CDR2 SMNVEV, per germline (reference sequence). The germline V and J ends were trimmed by 1 base and 2 bases, with 7 bases remaining between them. This CDR3 is built from 14 residues. This CDR3 reads CASSLWPDTDTQYF. The CDR3 DNA reads TGTGCCAGCAGTTTATGGCCAGACACAGATACGCAGTATTTT.